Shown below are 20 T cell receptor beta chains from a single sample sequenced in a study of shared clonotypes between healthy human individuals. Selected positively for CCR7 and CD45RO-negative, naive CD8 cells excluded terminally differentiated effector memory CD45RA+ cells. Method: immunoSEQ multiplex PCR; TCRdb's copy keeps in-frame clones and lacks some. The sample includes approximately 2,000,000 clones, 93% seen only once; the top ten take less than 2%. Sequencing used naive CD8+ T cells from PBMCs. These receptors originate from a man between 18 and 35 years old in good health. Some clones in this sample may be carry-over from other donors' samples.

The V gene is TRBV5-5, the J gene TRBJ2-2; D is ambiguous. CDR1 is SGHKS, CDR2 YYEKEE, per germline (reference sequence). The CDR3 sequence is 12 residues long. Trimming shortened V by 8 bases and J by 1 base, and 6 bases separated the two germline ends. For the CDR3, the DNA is TGTGCCAGTTACAGGAACACCGGGGAGCTGTTTTTT. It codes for CASYRNTGELFF.

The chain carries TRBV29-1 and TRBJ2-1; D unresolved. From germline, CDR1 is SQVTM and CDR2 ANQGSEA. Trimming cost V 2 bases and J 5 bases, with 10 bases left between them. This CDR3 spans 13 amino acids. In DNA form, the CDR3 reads TGCAGCGTTGAAAAAGAGTTAGACAATGAGCAGTTCTTC. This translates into CSVEKELDNEQFF.

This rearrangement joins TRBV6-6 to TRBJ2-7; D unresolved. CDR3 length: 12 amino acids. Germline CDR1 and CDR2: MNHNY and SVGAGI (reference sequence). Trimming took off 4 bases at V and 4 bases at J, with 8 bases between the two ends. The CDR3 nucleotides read TGTGCCAGCAGTTTCGTTGGGTACGAGCAGTACTTC. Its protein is CASSFVGYEQYF.

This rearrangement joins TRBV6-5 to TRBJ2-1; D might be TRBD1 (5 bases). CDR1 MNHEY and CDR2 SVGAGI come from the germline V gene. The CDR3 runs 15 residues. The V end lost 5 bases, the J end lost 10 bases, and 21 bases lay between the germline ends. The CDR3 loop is CASSLRWGHQREQFF. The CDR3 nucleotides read TGTGCCAGCAGTCTCCGATGGGGCCATCAACGGGAGCAGTTCTTC.

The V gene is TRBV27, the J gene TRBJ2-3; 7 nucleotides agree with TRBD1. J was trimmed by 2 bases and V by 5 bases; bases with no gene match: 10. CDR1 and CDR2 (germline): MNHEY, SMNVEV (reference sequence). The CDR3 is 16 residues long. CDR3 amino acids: CASSASMGQFTDTQYF. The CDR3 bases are TGTGCCAGCAGTGCATCCATGGGACAGTTCACAGATACGCAGTATTTT.

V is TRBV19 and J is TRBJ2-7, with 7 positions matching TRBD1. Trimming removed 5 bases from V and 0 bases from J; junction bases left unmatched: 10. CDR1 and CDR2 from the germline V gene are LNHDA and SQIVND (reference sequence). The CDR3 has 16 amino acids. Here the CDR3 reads CASSLTTGQSSYEQYF. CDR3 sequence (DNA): TGTGCCAGTAGTCTCACGACAGGGCAGAGCTCCTACGAGCAGTACTTC.

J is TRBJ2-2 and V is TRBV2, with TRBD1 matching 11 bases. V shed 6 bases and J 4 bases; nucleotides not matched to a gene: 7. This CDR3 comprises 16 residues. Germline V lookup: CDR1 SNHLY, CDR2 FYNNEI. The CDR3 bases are TGTGCCAGCAGGGGGAGGACAGGGGGCTCCACCGGGGAGCTGTTTTTT. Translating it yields CASRGRTGGSTGELFF.

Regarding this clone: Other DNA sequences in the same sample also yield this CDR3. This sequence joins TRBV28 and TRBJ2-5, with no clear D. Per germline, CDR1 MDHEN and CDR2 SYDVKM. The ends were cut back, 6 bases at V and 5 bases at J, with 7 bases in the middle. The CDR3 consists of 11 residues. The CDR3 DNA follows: TGTGCCAGCAGCCCCAAGGAGACCCAGTACTTC. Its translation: CASSPKETQYF.

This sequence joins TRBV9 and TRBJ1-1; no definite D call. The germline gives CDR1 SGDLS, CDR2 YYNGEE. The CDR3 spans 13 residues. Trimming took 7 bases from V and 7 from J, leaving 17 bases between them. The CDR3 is CASGPRTGLEAFF. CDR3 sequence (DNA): TGTGCCAGCGGCCCCCGGACCGGGCTTGAAGCTTTCTTT.

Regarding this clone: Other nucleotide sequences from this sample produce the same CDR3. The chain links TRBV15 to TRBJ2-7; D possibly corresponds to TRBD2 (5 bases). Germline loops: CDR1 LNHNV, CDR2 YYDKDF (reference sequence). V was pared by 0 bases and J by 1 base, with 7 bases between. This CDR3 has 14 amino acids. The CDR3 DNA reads TGTGCCACCAGCAGAGATTGGACTTCCTACGAGCAGTACTTC. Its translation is CATSRDWTSYEQYF.

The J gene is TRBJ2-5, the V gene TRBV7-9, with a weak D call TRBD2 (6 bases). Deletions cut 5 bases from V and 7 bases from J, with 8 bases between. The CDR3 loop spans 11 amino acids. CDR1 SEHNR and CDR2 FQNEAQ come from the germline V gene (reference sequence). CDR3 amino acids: CASSREPTQYF. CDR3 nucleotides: TGTGCCAGCAGCCGGGAGCCGACCCAGTACTTC.

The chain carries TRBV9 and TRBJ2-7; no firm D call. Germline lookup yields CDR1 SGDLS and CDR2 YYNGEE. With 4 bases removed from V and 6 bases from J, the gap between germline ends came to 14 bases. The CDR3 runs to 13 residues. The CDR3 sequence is CASSPKTGSEQYF. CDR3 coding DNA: TGTGCCAGCAGCCCTAAGACTGGTTCCGAGCAGTACTTC.

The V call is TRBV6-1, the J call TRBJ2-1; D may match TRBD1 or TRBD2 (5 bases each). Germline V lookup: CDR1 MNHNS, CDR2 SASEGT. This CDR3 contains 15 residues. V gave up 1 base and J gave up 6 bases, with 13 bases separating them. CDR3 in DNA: TGTGCCAGCAGTGAAGGGCCCCAGAGGGGCAATGAGCAGTTCTTC. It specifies CASSEGPQRGNEQFF.

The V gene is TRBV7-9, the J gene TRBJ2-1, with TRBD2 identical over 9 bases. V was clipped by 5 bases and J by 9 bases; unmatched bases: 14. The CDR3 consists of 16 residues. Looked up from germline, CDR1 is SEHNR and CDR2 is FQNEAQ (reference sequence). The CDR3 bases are TGTGCCAGCAGCCAACGGGGCCAGGCGGGAGGGCCTGAGCAGTTCTTC. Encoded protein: CASSQRGQAGGPEQFF. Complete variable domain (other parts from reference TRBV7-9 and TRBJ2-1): DTGVSQNPRHKITKRGQNVTFRCDPISEHNRLYWYRQTLGQGPEFLTYFQNEAQLEKSRLLSDRFSAERPKGSFSTLEIQRTEQGDSAMYLCASSQRGQAGGPEQFFGPGTRLTVL.

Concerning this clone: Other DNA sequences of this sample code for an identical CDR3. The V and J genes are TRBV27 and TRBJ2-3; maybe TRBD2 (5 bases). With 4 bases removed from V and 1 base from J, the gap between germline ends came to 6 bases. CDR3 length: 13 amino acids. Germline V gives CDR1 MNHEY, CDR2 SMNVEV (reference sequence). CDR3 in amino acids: CASSSLGTDTQYF. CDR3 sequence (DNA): TGTGCCAGCAGTTCACTAGGCACAGATACGCAGTATTTT.

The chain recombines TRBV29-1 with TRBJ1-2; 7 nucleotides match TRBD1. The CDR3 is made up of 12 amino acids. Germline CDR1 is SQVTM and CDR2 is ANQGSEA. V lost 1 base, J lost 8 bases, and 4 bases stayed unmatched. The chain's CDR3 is CSVEARGGGYTF. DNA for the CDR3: TGCAGCGTTGAAGCGCGAGGGGGCGGCTACACCTTC. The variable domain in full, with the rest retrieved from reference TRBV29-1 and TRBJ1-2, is SAVISQKPSRDICQRGTSLTIQCQVDSQVTMMFWYRQQPGQSLTLIATANQGSEATYESGFVIDKFPISRPNLTFSTLTVSNMSPEDSSIYLCSVEARGGGYTFGSGTRLTVV.

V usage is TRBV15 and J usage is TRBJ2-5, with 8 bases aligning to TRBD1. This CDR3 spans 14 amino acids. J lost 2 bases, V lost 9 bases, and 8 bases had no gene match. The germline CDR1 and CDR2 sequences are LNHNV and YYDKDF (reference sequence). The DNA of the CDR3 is TGTGCCACTGAGGGGAGACAGGGGCAAGAGACCCAGTACTTC. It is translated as CATEGRQGQETQYF.

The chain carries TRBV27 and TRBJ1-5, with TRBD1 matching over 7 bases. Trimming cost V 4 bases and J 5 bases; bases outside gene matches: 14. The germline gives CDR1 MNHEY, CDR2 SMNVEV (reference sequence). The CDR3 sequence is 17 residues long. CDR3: CASSSRMGQSSYQPQHF. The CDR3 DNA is TGTGCCAGCAGTTCCCGTATGGGACAGTCGAGTTATCAGCCCCAGCATTTT.

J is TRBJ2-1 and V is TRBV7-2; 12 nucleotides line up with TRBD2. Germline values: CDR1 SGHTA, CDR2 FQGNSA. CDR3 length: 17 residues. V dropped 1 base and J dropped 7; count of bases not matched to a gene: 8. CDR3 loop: CASSLEVWLAGGNEQFF. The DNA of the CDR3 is TGTGCCAGCAGCTTAGAGGTTTGGCTAGCGGGAGGGAATGAGCAGTTCTTC.

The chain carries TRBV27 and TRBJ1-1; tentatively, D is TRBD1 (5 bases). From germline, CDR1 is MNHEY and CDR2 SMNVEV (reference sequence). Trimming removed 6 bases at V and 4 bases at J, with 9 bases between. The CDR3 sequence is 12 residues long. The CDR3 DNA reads TGTGCCAGCAGCGACGGGGCCACTGAAGCTTTCTTT. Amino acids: CASSDGATEAFF.